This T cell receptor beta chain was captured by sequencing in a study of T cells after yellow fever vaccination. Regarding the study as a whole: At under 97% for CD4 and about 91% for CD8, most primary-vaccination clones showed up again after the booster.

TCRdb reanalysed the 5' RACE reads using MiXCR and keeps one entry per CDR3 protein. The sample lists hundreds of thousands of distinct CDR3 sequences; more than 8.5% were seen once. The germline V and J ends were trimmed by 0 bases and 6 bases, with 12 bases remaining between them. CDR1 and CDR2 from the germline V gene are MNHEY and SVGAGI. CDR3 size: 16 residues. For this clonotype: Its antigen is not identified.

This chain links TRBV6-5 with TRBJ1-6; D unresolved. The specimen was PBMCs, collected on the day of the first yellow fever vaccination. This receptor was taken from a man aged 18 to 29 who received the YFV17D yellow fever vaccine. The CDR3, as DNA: TGTGCCAGCAGTTACTCGTTGGGGTCCGGTAATTCACCCCTCCACTTT. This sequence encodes CASSYSLGSGNSPLHF.